The rows below give T cell receptor beta chains drawn from one sample of a study of cytomegalovirus exposure and HLA in healthy donors. The assay was immunoSEQ multiplex PCR, and TCRdb's table has in-frame clones only and misses some. The sample has roughly 150,000 clones; roughly 80% are singletons. The material sequenced was PBMCs. The receptor set was obtained from a man aged 18 to 29 in good health and CMV-seropositive. The CDR3 runs from the conserved cysteine through the conserved F or W. Each record gives: clone size, V gene, J gene, D gene, CDR3 protein, CDR3 DNA. The D gene is left open where the match is weak. A clone size is listed for some rows: how often the clone was seen (once, few, many), or a class if it is expanded.

clone size: -
V gene: TRBV11-3
J gene: TRBJ1-1
D gene: TRBD1
CDR3 protein: CASSLGRGSTEAFF
CDR3 DNA: TGTGCCAGCAGCTTAGGCAGGGGGTCCACTGAAGCTTTCTTT

clone size: -
V gene: TRBV19
J gene: TRBJ2-3
D gene: -
CDR3 protein: CASSPEQGHTQYF
CDR3 DNA: TGTGCCAGTAGTCCGGAACAGGGACATACGCAGTATTTT

clone size: -
V gene: TRBV7-9
J gene: TRBJ1-2
D gene: -
CDR3 protein: CASSLVQGFGYTF
CDR3 DNA: TGTGCCAGCAGCTTAGTACAGGGCTTTGGCTACACCTTC

clone size: few
V gene: TRBV6-5
J gene: TRBJ2-3
D gene: TRBD2
CDR3 protein: CASILTSGSTDTQYF
CDR3 DNA: TGTGCCAGCATCCTGACTAGCGGGAGCACAGATACGCAGTATTTT

clone size: -
V gene: TRBV19
J gene: TRBJ1-2
D gene: -
CDR3 protein: CASSRVGQGNGYTF
CDR3 DNA: TGTGCCAGTAGTCGAGTGGGGCAGGGGAATGGCTACACCTTC

clone size: -
V gene: TRBV9
J gene: TRBJ1-1
D gene: -
CDR3 protein: CASSPEGMNTEAFF
CDR3 DNA: TGTGCCAGCAGCCCCGAGGGTATGAACACTGAAGCTTTCTTT

clone size: -
V gene: TRBV28
J gene: TRBJ2-7
D gene: TRBD1
CDR3 protein: CASTGQGLYEQYF
CDR3 DNA: TGTGCCAGTACGGGACAGGGCCTCTACGAGCAGTACTTC

clone size: -
V gene: TRBV28
J gene: TRBJ2-5
D gene: TRBD1
CDR3 protein: CASSFTQGAQYF
CDR3 DNA: TGTGCCAGCAGTTTTACTCAGGGGGCCCAGTACTTC

clone size: -
V gene: TRBV9
J gene: TRBJ1-1
D gene: -
CDR3 protein: CASSTGGGTPSVLLGNTEAFF
CDR3 DNA: TGTGCCAGCAGCACCGGGGGGGGGACCCCATCCGTGCTCCTAGGGAACACTGAAGCTTTCTTT

clone size: -
V gene: TRBV7-2
J gene: TRBJ2-7
D gene: -
CDR3 protein: CASSISAGSYEQYF
CDR3 DNA: TGTGCCAGCAGTATCTCGGCAGGATCCTACGAGCAGTACTTC

clone size: few
V gene: TRBV30
J gene: TRBJ2-7
D gene: -
CDR3 protein: CAWSVTRTGPSYEQYF
CDR3 DNA: TGTGCCTGGAGTGTAACCCGGACTGGACCCTCCTACGAGCAGTACTTC

clone size: -
V gene: TRBV27
J gene: TRBJ1-2
D gene: TRBD1
CDR3 protein: CASSLGTGGRNLGYTF
CDR3 DNA: TGTGCCAGCAGTTTAGGGACAGGGGGCAGAAATTTGGGCTACACCTTC

clone size: -
V gene: TRBV11-3
J gene: TRBJ2-7
D gene: TRBD1
CDR3 protein: CASSLGQGASEQYF
CDR3 DNA: TGTGCCAGCAGCTTAGGACAGGGGGCGTCCGAGCAGTACTTC

clone size: few
V gene: TRBV18
J gene: TRBJ1-4
D gene: -
CDR3 protein: CASSPPPGYPNSEKLFF
CDR3 DNA: TGTGCCAGCTCACCACCCCCAGGATACCCTAATAGTGAAAAACTGTTTTTT

clone size: -
V gene: TRBV28
J gene: TRBJ2-7
D gene: TRBD1
CDR3 protein: CASSPFDRGSYEQYF
CDR3 DNA: TGTGCCAGCAGCCCCTTCGACAGGGGATCCTACGAGCAGTACTTC

clone size: -
V gene: TRBV7-6
J gene: TRBJ2-3
D gene: TRBD2
CDR3 protein: CASSLLRSGSDDTQYF
CDR3 DNA: TGTGCCAGCAGTCTATTACGAAGCGGGAGTGACGATACGCAGTATTTT

clone size: -
V gene: TRBV11-1
J gene: TRBJ2-7
D gene: TRBD2
CDR3 protein: CASSLAPTSGVSYEQYF
CDR3 DNA: TGTGCCAGCAGCTTAGCCCCCACTAGCGGGGTATCCTACGAGCAGTACTTC

clone size: -
V gene: TRBV28
J gene: TRBJ2-3
D gene: TRBD2
CDR3 protein: CASSPPARESTTDTQYF
CDR3 DNA: TGTGCCAGCAGTCCCCCGGCGCGGGAGTCTACCACAGATACGCAGTATTTT

clone size: -
V gene: TRBV5-5
J gene: TRBJ1-2
D gene: -
CDR3 protein: CASSPLGYGQTYGYTF
CDR3 DNA: TGTGCCAGCAGCCCCCTCGGTTACGGCCAGACTTATGGCTACACCTTC

clone size: few
V gene: TRBV9
J gene: TRBJ2-4
D gene: -
CDR3 protein: CASSVIALLAKNIQYF
CDR3 DNA: TGTGCCAGCAGCGTAATAGCTCTTTTAGCCAAAAACATTCAGTACTTC

clone size: -
V gene: TRBV2
J gene: TRBJ2-1
D gene: TRBD2
CDR3 protein: CASSKRPGLVIDNEQFF
CDR3 DNA: TGTGCCAGCAGTAAGCGGCCAGGACTAGTAATCGACAATGAGCAGTTCTTC

clone size: -
V gene: TRBV29-1
J gene: TRBJ2-7
D gene: TRBD1
CDR3 protein: CSVGTGSSYEQYF
CDR3 DNA: TGCAGCGTTGGGACAGGGAGCTCCTACGAGCAGTACTTC

clone size: once
V gene: TRBV5-1
J gene: TRBJ2-6
D gene: TRBD1
CDR3 protein: CASSSQGALELTGANVLTF
CDR3 DNA: TGCGCCAGCAGCTCCCAGGGGGCCTTAGAGTTGACTGGGGCCAACGTCCTGACTTTC

clone size: -
V gene: TRBV7-9
J gene: TRBJ2-1
D gene: -
CDR3 protein: CASSPSVRAGYYEQFF
CDR3 DNA: TGTGCCAGCAGCCCAAGTGTGAGGGCAGGTTATTATGAGCAGTTCTTC

clone size: -
V gene: TRBV1
J gene: TRBJ2-2
D gene: -
CDR3 protein: CTSSRDSARLIPGELFF
CDR3 DNA: TGCACCAGCAGCCGAGACTCAGCGCGACTGATCCCCGGGGAGCTGTTTTTT

clone size: once
V gene: TRBV9
J gene: TRBJ2-7
D gene: -
CDR3 protein: CASSVDRAYEQYF
CDR3 DNA: TGTGCCAGCAGCGTAGACAGGGCGTACGAGCAGTACTTC

clone size: -
V gene: TRBV29-1
J gene: TRBJ2-3
D gene: -
CDR3 protein: CSLAAGFTDTQYF
CDR3 DNA: TGCAGCCTGGCTGCGGGGTTCACAGATACGCAGTATTTT

clone size: -
V gene: TRBV29-1
J gene: TRBJ2-3
D gene: TRBD2
CDR3 protein: CSVGSSDWGGDTQYF
CDR3 DNA: TGCAGCGTGGGTTCTAGCGACTGGGGGGGAGATACGCAGTATTTT

clone size: -
V gene: TRBV6-1
J gene: TRBJ1-5
D gene: TRBD1
CDR3 protein: CASSPGQGRNQPQHF
CDR3 DNA: TGTGCCAGCAGTCCGGGACAGGGGAGGAATCAGCCCCAGCATTTT

clone size: -
V gene: TRBV27
J gene: TRBJ2-7
D gene: -
CDR3 protein: CASRSLGGVGYEQYF
CDR3 DNA: TGTGCCAGTCGATCTCTAGGGGGGGTTGGGTACGAGCAGTACTTC

clone size: -
V gene: TRBV7-9
J gene: TRBJ2-7
D gene: -
CDR3 protein: CASSSDSTKSYEQYF
CDR3 DNA: TGTGCCAGCAGCTCAGACAGTACCAAGTCCTACGAGCAGTACTTC

clone size: -
V gene: TRBV23-1
J gene: TRBJ2-1
D gene: -
CDR3 protein: CAKGAGNNEQFF
CDR3 DNA: TGCGCCAAAGGGGCGGGGAACAATGAGCAGTTCTTC

clone size: -
V gene: TRBV28
J gene: TRBJ1-4
D gene: -
CDR3 protein: CASSRAGDVGEKLFF
CDR3 DNA: TGTGCCAGCAGCCGCGCGGGGGATGTCGGTGAAAAACTGTTTTTT

clone size: -
V gene: TRBV19
J gene: TRBJ2-1
D gene: -
CDR3 protein: CASSKRGQGNEQFF
CDR3 DNA: TGTGCCAGTAGTAAAAGGGGTCAAGGGAATGAGCAGTTCTTC

clone size: -
V gene: TRBV25-1
J gene: TRBJ2-7
D gene: -
CDR3 protein: CASSDGEREQYF
CDR3 DNA: TGTGCCAGCAGTGATGGGGAGCGAGAGCAGTACTTC

clone size: -
V gene: TRBV30
J gene: TRBJ2-4
D gene: -
CDR3 protein: CAWSSSSGNIQYF
CDR3 DNA: TGTGCCTGGAGTTCCTCTTCCGGGAACATTCAGTACTTC

clone size: -
V gene: TRBV6-6
J gene: TRBJ1-1
D gene: -
CDR3 protein: CATRANTEAFF
CDR3 DNA: TGTGCCACAAGAGCGAACACTGAAGCTTTCTTT

clone size: -
V gene: TRBV4-1
J gene: TRBJ2-1
D gene: TRBD2
CDR3 protein: CASSQMGLAGNEQFF
CDR3 DNA: TGCGCCAGCAGCCAGATGGGACTAGCGGGAAATGAGCAGTTCTTC

clone size: -
V gene: TRBV10-3
J gene: TRBJ2-1
D gene: -
CDR3 protein: CAVWPLSSNEQFF
CDR3 DNA: TGTGCCGTCTGGCCCCTCTCCTCCAATGAGCAGTTCTTC

clone size: once
V gene: TRBV5-4
J gene: TRBJ2-1
D gene: TRBD1
CDR3 protein: CASSPGTGGRNNEQFF
CDR3 DNA: TGTGCCAGCAGCCCTGGGACAGGGGGCAGGAACAATGAGCAGTTCTTC

clone size: -
V gene: TRBV18
J gene: TRBJ2-1
D gene: -
CDR3 protein: CASSPQEADEQFF
CDR3 DNA: TGTGCCAGCTCACCGCAGGAAGCCGATGAGCAGTTCTTC

clone size: -
V gene: TRBV4-1
J gene: TRBJ2-7
D gene: -
CDR3 protein: CASSQVKGQDYEQYF
CDR3 DNA: TGCGCCAGCAGCCAAGTCAAGGGGCAAGACTACGAGCAGTACTTC

clone size: -
V gene: TRBV7-8
J gene: TRBJ2-3
D gene: TRBD1
CDR3 protein: CASSLARQGAADTQYF
CDR3 DNA: TGTGCCAGCAGCTTAGCGCGGCAGGGGGCCGCAGATACGCAGTATTTT

clone size: -
V gene: TRBV18
J gene: TRBJ1-5
D gene: -
CDR3 protein: CASSLSENQPQHF
CDR3 DNA: TGTGCCAGCTCACTTTCTGAGAATCAGCCCCAGCATTTT

clone size: -
V gene: TRBV6-1
J gene: TRBJ2-7
D gene: -
CDR3 protein: CATLPSKTGRYEQYF
CDR3 DNA: TGTGCCACACTACCCTCGAAGACAGGGAGGTACGAGCAGTACTTC

clone size: -
V gene: TRBV4-1
J gene: TRBJ2-5
D gene: TRBD1
CDR3 protein: CASSPWRGQGAETQYF
CDR3 DNA: TGCGCCAGCAGCCCTTGGCGGGGACAGGGGGCAGAGACCCAGTACTTC